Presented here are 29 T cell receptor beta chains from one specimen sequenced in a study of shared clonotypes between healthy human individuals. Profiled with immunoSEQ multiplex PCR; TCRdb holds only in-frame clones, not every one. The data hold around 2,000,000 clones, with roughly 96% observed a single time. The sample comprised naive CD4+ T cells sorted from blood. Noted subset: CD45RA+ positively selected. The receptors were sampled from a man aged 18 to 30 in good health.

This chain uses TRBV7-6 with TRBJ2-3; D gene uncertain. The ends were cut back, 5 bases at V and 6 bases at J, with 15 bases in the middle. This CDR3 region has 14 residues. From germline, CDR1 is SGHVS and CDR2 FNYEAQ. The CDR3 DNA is TGTGCCAGCAGCCAGAACAGAGCCGGGGATACGCAGTATTTT. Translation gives CASSQNRAGDTQYF.

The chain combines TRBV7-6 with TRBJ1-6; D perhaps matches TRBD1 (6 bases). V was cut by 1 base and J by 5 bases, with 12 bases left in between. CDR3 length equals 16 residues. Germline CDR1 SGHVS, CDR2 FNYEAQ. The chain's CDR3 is CASSLGRTENNSPLHF. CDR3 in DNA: TGTGCCAGCAGCTTAGGCCGGACAGAAAATAATTCACCCCTCCACTTT.

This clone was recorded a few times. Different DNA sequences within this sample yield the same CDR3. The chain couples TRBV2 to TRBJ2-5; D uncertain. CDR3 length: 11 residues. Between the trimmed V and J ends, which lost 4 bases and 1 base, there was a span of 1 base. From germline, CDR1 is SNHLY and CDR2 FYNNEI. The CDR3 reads CASSVQETQYF. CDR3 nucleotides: TGTGCCAGCAGTGTCCAAGAGACCCAGTACTTC.

Here the CDR3 DNA reads TGCGCCAGCAGCCCCCTGGGTAGTATAAATTATGGCTACACCTTC. Residues: CASSPLGSINYGYTF. The rearrangement joins TRBV4-1 to TRBJ1-2; D is uncertain. Per germline, CDR1 MGHRA and CDR2 YSYEKL. The CDR3 consists of 15 residues. V lost 4 bases to trimming and J lost 5 bases, with 17 bases between them.

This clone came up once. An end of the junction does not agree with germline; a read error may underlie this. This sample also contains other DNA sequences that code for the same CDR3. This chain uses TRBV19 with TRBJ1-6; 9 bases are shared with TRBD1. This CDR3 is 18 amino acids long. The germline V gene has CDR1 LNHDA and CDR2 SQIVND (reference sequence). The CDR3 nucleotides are TGTGCCAGCTCACCGGGACAGGGTACCGGCTCCTATAACTCACCCCTCCACTTT. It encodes CASSPGQGTGSYNSPLHF.

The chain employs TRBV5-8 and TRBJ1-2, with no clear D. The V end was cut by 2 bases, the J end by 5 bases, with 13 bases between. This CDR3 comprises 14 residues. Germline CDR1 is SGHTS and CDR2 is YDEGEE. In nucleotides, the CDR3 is TGTGCCAGCAGCTTTTACAGCTCAGTTTATGGCTACACCTTC. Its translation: CASSFYSSVYGYTF.

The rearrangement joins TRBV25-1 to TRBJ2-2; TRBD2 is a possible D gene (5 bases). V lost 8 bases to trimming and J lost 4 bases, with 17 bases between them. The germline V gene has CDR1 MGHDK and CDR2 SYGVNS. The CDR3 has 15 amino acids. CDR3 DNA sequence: TGTGCCAGCCACTCGCGGGCCACGGGCACCGGGGAGCTGTTTTTT. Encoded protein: CASHSRATGTGELFF.

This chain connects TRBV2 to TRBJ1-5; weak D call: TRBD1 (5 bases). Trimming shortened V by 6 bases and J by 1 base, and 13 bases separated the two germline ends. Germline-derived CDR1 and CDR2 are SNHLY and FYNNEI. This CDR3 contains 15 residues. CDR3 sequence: CASSPRGYSNQPQHF. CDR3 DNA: TGTGCCAGCAGCCCTCGGGGGTACAGCAATCAGCCCCAGCATTTT.

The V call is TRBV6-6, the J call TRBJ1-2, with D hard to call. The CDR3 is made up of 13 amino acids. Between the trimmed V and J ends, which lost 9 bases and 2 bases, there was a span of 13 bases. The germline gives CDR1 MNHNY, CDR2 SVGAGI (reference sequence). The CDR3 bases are TGTGCCAGTGCGGGTTGGTCCAACTATGGCTACACCTTC. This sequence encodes CASAGWSNYGYTF.

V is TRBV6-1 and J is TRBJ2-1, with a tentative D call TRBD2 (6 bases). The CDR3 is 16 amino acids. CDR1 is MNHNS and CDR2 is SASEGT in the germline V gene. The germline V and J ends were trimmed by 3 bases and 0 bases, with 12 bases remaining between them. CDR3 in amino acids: CASSESYGSSYNEQFF. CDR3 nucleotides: TGTGCCAGCAGTGAGTCCTACGGGAGCTCCTACAATGAGCAGTTCTTC.

The CDR3 here is CASSPEQFSYEQYF. CDR3 nucleotide sequence: TGTGCCAGCTCACCAGAACAGTTCTCCTACGAGCAGTACTTC. The chain is built from TRBV18 and TRBJ2-7, with D unresolved. The V end was cut by 2 bases, the J end by 0 bases, with 8 bases between. This CDR3 is built from 14 residues. The V gene's germline CDR1 is KGHSH and CDR2 LQKENI.

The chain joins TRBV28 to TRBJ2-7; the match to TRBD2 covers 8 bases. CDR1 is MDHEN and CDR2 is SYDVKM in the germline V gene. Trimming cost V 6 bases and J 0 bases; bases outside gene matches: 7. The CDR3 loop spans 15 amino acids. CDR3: CASRGGGLSSYEQYF. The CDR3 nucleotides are TGTGCCAGCAGGGGCGGGGGGTTAAGCTCCTACGAGCAGTACTTC.

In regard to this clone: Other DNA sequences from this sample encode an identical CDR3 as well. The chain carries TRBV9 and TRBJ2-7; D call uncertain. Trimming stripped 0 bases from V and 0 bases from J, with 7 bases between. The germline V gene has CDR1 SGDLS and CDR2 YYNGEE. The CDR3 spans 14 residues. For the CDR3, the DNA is TGTGCCAGCAGCGTAGGGTCTGGCTCCTACGAGCAGTACTTC. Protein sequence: CASSVGSGSYEQYF.

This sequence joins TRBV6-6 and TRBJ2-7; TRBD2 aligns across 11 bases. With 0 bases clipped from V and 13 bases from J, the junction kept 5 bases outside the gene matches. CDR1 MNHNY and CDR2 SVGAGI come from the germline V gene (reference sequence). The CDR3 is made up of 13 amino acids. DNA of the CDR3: TGTGCCAGCAGTTACTCGACAACTAGCGGGGGTTACTTC. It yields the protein CASSYSTTSGGYF.

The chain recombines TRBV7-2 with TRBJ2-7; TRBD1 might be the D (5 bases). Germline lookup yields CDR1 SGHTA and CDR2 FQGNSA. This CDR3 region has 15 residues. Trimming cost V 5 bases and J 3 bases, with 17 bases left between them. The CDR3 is CASSPSGLGNYEQYF. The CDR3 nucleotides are TGTGCCAGCAGCCCATCAGGGTTAGGGAACTACGAGCAGTACTTC.

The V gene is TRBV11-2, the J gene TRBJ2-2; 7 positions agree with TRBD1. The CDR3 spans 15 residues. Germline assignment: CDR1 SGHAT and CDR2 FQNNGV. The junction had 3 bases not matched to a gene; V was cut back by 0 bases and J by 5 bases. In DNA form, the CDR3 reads TGTGCCAGCAGCTTAGAATCACAGGGGACCGGGGAGCTGTTTTTT. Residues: CASSLESQGTGELFF.

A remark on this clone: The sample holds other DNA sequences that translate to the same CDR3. This chain's CDR3 is CASSLDRTSGYEQYF. CDR3 coding DNA: TGTGCCAGCAGCTTAGATCGGACTAGCGGATACGAGCAGTACTTC. V gene TRBV11-2 combines with J gene TRBJ2-7, with 10 nucleotides matching TRBD2. CDR1 and CDR2 from the germline V gene are SGHAT and FQNNGV. The CDR3 has 15 amino acids. Losses at the gene ends were 0 bases for V and 4 bases for J; bases not matched to a gene: 3.

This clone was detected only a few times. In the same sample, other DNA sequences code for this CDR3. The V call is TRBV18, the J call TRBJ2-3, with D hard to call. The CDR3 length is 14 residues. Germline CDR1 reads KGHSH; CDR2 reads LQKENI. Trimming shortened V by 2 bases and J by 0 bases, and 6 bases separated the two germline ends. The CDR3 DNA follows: TGTGCCAGCTCACCAACAGCTAGCACAGATACGCAGTATTTT. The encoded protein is CASSPTASTDTQYF.

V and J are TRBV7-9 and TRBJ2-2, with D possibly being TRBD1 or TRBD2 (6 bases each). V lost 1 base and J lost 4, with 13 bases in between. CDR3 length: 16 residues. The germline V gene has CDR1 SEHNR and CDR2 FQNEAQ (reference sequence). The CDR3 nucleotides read TGTGCCAGCAGCTTAGGAAGGGGGGAAGGCACCGGGGAGCTGTTTTTT. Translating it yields CASSLGRGEGTGELFF. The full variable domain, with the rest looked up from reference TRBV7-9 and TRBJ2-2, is DTGVSQNPRHKITKRGQNVTFRCDPISEHNRLYWYRQTLGQGPEFLTYFQNEAQLEKSRLLSDRFSAERPKGSFSTLEIQRTEQGDSAMYLCASSLGRGEGTGELFFGEGSRLTVL.

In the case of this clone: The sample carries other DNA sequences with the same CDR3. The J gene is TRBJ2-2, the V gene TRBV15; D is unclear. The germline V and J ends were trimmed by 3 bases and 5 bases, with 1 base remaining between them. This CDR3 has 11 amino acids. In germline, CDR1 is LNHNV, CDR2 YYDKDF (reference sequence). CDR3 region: CATSRTGELFF. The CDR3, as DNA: TGTGCCACCAGCAGGACCGGGGAGCTGTTTTTT.

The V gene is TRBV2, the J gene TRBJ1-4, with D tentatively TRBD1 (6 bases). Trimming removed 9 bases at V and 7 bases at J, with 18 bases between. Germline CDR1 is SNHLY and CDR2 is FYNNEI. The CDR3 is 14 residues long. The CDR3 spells CARNQQGKGEKLFF. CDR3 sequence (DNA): TGTGCCAGGAACCAACAGGGAAAGGGTGAAAAACTGTTTTTT.

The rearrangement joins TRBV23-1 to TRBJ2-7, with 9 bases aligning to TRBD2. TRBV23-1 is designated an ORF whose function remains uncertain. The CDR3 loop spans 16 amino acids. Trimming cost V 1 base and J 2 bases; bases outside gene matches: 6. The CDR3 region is CASSQFIPSGTYEQYF. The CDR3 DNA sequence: TGCGCCAGCAGTCAATTTATTCCTAGCGGGACCTACGAGCAGTACTTC.

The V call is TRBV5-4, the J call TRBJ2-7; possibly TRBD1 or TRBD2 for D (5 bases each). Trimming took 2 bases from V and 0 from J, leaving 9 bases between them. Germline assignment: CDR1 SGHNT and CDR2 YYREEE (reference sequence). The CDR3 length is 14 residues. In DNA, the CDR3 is TGTGCCAGCAGCTTTACGGGACGCTCCTACGAGCAGTACTTC. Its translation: CASSFTGRSYEQYF. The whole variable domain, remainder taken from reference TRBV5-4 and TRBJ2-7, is ETGVTQSPTHLIKTRGQQVTLRCSSQSGHNTVSWYQQALGQGPQFIFQYYREEENGRGNFPPRFSGLQFPNYSSELNVNALELDDSALYLCASSFTGRSYEQYFGPGTRLTVT.

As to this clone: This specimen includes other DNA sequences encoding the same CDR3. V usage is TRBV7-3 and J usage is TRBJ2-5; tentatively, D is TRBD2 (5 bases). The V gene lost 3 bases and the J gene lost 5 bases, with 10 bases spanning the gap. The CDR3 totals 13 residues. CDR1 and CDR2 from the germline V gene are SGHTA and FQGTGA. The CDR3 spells CASSLGARETQYF. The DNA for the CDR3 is TGTGCCAGCAGCTTGGGAGCCCGGGAGACCCAGTACTTC. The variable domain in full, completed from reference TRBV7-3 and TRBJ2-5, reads GAGVSQTPSNKVTEKGKYVELRCDPISGHTALYWYRQSLGQGPEFLIYFQGTGAADDSGLPNDRFFAVRPEGSVSTLKIQRTERGDSAVYLCASSLGARETQYFGPGTRLLVL.

The CDR3 spells CARGTSGTPGSYNEQFF. Written as DNA, the CDR3 is TGTGCCAGAGGGACTAGCGGGACCCCCGGCTCCTACAATGAGCAGTTCTTC. The chain links TRBV5-6 to TRBJ2-1; 13 nucleotides line up with TRBD2. Trimming took 8 bases from V and 0 from J; bases not matched to a gene: 8. Germline CDR1 is SGHDT and CDR2 is YYEEEE. The CDR3 loop spans 17 amino acids.

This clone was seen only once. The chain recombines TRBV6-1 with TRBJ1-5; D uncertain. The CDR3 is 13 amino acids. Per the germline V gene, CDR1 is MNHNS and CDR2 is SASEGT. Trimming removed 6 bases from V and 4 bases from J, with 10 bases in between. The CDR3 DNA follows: TGTGCCAGCAGATACAGCTTTAATCAGCCCCAGCATTTT. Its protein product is CASRYSFNQPQHF.

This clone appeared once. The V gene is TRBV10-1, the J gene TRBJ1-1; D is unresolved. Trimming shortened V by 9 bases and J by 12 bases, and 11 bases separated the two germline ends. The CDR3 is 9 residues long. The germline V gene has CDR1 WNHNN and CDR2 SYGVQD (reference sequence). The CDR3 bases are TGCGCCAGGGGAGGTCGGACTTTCTTT. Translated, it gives CARGGRTFF.

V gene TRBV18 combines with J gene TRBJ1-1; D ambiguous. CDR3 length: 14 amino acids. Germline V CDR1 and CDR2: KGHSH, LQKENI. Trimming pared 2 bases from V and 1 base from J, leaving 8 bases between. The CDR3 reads CASSPRKSNTEAFF. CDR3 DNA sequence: TGTGCCAGCTCACCAAGGAAATCGAACACTGAAGCTTTCTTT.

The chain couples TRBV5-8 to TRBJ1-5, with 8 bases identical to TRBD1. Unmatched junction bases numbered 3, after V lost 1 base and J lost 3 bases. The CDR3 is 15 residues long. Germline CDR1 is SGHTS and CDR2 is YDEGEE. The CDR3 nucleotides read TGTGCCAGCAGCTTGTTGGGACAGGACAATCAGCCCCAGCATTTT. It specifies CASSLLGQDNQPQHF.